This T cell receptor (beta chain) comes out of a study of blood T cell repertoires in COVID-19 (dated by TCRdb to 2020 to 2021). Study-wide context: Samples from collaborators originated in the United States, Italy and Spain and spanned both the acute and convalescent phases of COVID-19. The dataset comprised deeply sampled blood TCRbeta repertoires from subjects exposed to, actively infected with, or recovered from COVID-19. The repertoires were released in a freely available public database intended as a resource for research on the immune response to SARS-CoV-2. Where HLA class I and class II types were available, the types were taken from metadata supplied by the sample provider, not from assay-based typing. The prospective study material was composed of cDNA or gDNA derived from T cells, B-cell-depleted T cells, or PBMCs. Samples were obtained from the ongoing ImmuneRACE study (first 160 participants) and from 1,254 subjects provided by 6 global collaborators. Sample metadata almost always included a de-identified subject ID, COVID-19 status, age in years and sex. Overall study results and their limits: How much clinical and demographic metadata was included differed by source and by participant, and the metadata was provided uncurated.

TCRbeta CDR3 regions were amplified from genomic DNA by means of the immunoSEQ Assay, a bias-controlled multiplex PCR. Turning to the authors' computational methods: The number of nucleated cells in each sample was estimated by amplification of reference gene primers within the assay. Sequence reads were collapsed and filtered to measure the absolute abundance of every unique TCRbeta CDR3 rearrangement. For each sample, productive Simpson clonality was calculated as the square root of Simpson's diversity index across productive rearrangements. TCRdb obtained this table from immuneACCESS and retained in-frame rearrangements with V and J assigned. These tables miss some clones; where compared with another copy, unresolved V genes account for less than half of the shortfall, and the remainder is unexplained. V and J calls and clone size are copied from that table; D and trimming were computed from the DNA. Recorded for this sample are about 300,000 clones; around 84% of them occurred a single time. The ten most abundant clones make up 1.4% to 1.5% of the sample.

One collaborating source in Seattle enrolled patients during active infection and followed them longitudinally through the course of disease. Whole blood was collected in K2EDTA tubes by collaborating institutions according to the institutions' own protocols. For TCRbeta analysis, collaborators shipped samples in one of three forms: frozen whole blood, isolated PBMCs, or DNA extracted from either of those sample types. At the junction V is shortened by 1 base and J by 6 bases, with 13 bases in between. The germline V gene (reference sequence) sets CDR1 to LNHNV and CDR2 to YYDKDF. The CDR3 goes from the cysteine to the phenylalanine over 14 residues. The CDR3 DNA has 42 bases and is translated from base 1. Concerning this clone itself: Its cognate antigen has yet to be identified. The sample holds no much larger clone one base away, and base qualities are not on file.

The sequenced sample consisted of peripheral blood. The chain was built from TRBV15 and TRBJ2-7; too little of a D gene remains to name it. The TCR was taken from a human donor with COVID-19, enrolled during active disease. The donor label of this sample is uncertain. The CDR3 has the sequence CATSRAGTASEQYF. The nucleotide sequence reads TGTGCCACCAGCAGAGCGGGTACGGCTAGCGAGCAGTACTTC.